A single sample is the source of the 8 T cell receptor beta chains below, sequenced in a study of cytomegalovirus exposure and HLA in healthy donors. Vbeta (60) and Jbeta (13) primers were used in the PCR. The table came from immunoSEQ multiplex PCR; TCRdb's copy has only in-frame clones and leaves some out. The sample carries about 130,000 clones, 9.7% recorded once. The sequencing sample was made of PBMCs. Receptor source: a man in his fifties in good health and CMV-seronegative.

The sample holds a few counts of this clone. CDR3 in DNA: TGTGCCATCAGTGATTGGACTAGCGGGCAAATAACGGGCGAGCAGTACTTC. It codes for CAISDWTSGQITGEQYF. This sequence joins TRBV10-3 and TRBJ2-7; 11 nucleotides agree with TRBD2. The V segment lost 3 bases and the J segment 6 bases; nucleotides outside the gene matches: 13. CDR1 is ENHRY, CDR2 SYGVKD, per germline. The CDR3 extends over 17 amino acids.

This clone has just a few counts. The rearrangement joins TRBV5-1 to TRBJ2-5; 8 bases line up with TRBD1. In germline, CDR1 is SGHRS, CDR2 YFSETQ. Unmatched junction bases numbered 4, after V lost 3 bases and J lost 3 bases. The CDR3 has 14 amino acids. The CDR3 sequence is CASSWQGAEETQYF. For the CDR3, the DNA is TGCGCCAGCAGCTGGCAGGGGGCGGAAGAGACCCAGTACTTC. The entire variable domain, with the rest obtained from reference TRBV5-1 and TRBJ2-5, is as follows: KAGVTQTPRYLIKTRGQQVTLSCSPISGHRSVSWYQQTPGQGLQFLFEYFSETQRNKGNFPGRFSGRQFSNSRSEMNVSTLELGDSALYLCASSWQGAEETQYFGPGTRLLVL.

The sample holds a few counts of this clone. The rearrangement joins TRBV4-1 to TRBJ2-1, with D hard to call. In germline, CDR1 is MGHRA, CDR2 YSYEKL. V shed 2 bases and J shed 4 bases, with 12 bases lying between them. The CDR3 extends over 15 amino acids. CDR3 in DNA: TGCGCCAGCAGCCAACCAAGACAACTTTACAATGAGCAGTTCTTC. As protein: CASSQPRQLYNEQFF.

This clone was counted between two and nine times. This chain links TRBV7-2 with TRBJ2-5, with 7 bases that match TRBD2. V lost 3 bases and J lost 3; bases outside the gene matches: 4. This CDR3 is built from 14 residues. The V gene's germline CDR1 is SGHTA and CDR2 FQGNSA. Here the CDR3 reads CASSFPSGKETQYF. The DNA for the CDR3 is TGTGCCAGCAGCTTTCCGAGCGGGAAAGAGACCCAGTACTTC.

This clone was picked up a small number of times. CDR3 coding DNA: TGTGCCAGCAGTGAAGGACAGGGGAACACTGAAGCTTTCTTT. Its translation: CASSEGQGNTEAFF. The chain combines TRBV6-1 with TRBJ1-1, with 7 bases that match TRBD1. The germline gives CDR1 MNHNS, CDR2 SASEGT. J was trimmed by 1 base and V by 1 base; bases with no gene match: 0. CDR3 size: 14 residues.

The chain employs TRBV7-2 and TRBJ2-7; 8 nucleotides line up with TRBD2. Germline trimming cut 8 bases from V and 7 bases from J; bases unmatched to any gene: 13. This CDR3 spans 14 amino acids. The germline gives CDR1 SGHTA, CDR2 FQGNSA. The CDR3 loop is CASGPGGRREEQYF. The CDR3 bases are TGTGCCAGCGGGCCGGGGGGGAGAAGGGAGGAGCAGTACTTC.

This clone was seen more than once but under ten times. The CDR3 DNA reads as TGTGCCAGCAGTGACTCCGGGACAGGGGGTTACAATGAGCAGTTCTTC. This encodes CASSDSGTGGYNEQFF. The chain carries TRBV6-4 and TRBJ2-1, with 11 bases lining up with TRBD1. Germline V lookup: CDR1 MRHNA, CDR2 SNTAGT. V shed 0 bases, J shed 4 bases, and the junction held 2 bases outside the gene matches. The CDR3 extends over 16 amino acids.

This clone was seen a few times. The gene calls are TRBV10-3 and TRBJ2-7; 7 nucleotides align to TRBD1. CDR3 length equals 15 residues. V lost 2 bases to trimming and J lost 6 bases; unmatched junction nucleotides: 10. The germline V gene encodes CDR1 ENHRY and CDR2 SYGVKD. The CDR3 DNA reads as TGTGCCATCAGTGAGAACGACAGGGTCACGGTCGAGCAGTACTTC. Its protein product is CAISENDRVTVEQYF.